Each of the 4 T cell receptor beta chains below was sequenced from the same sample in a study of blood T cell repertoires in COVID-19. TCRdb's copy holds only in-frame clones and misses some; the assay was immunoSEQ multiplex PCR. The sample holds about 110,000 clones, 86% seen once. Sequencing was done on a sample of peripheral blood. Receptors were obtained from a man aged 40-49 years with acute or convalescent COVID-19.

This clone came up once. The chain couples TRBV30 to TRBJ1-6; D is unresolved. CDR1 and CDR2 from the germline V gene are GTSNPN and SVGIG (reference sequence). The CDR3 consists of 18 residues. The germline V and J ends were trimmed by 1 base and 6 bases, with 22 bases remaining between them. The CDR3 region is CAWSAGFYGLAGNSPLHF. The DNA of the CDR3 is TGTGCCTGGAGTGCGGGGTTCTATGGGCTCGCGGGTAATTCACCCCTCCACTTT.

J is TRBJ2-2 and V is TRBV27, with D uncertain. V was trimmed by 3 bases and J by 4 bases, leaving 9 bases between them. Germline CDR1 is MNHEY and CDR2 is SMNVEV (reference sequence). This CDR3 spans 14 amino acids. Here the CDR3 DNA reads TGTGCCAGCAGTTTCCGACAACCCACCGGGGAGCTGTTTTTT. Translated: CASSFRQPTGELFF.

The chain uses TRBV6-2 or TRBV6-3 and TRBJ1-1; D gene unclear. The CDR3 extends over 15 amino acids. Trimming removed 5 bases at V and 6 bases at J, with 19 bases between. Per the germline V gene, CDR1 is MNHEY and CDR2 is SVGEGT. DNA for the CDR3: TGTGCCAGCAGTCACCTAACTAGTTTTGGTCCTGAAGCTTTCTTT. Amino acid sequence: CASSHLTSFGPEAFF.

J is TRBJ2-7 and V is TRBV3-1 (or the pseudogene TRBV3-2); 13 bases map to TRBD2. The length of the CDR3 is 18 residues. Looked up from germline, CDR1 is LGHDT and CDR2 is YNNKEL (reference sequence). With V trimmed by 1 base and J by 4 bases, 10 bases remained unmatched. CDR3 DNA sequence: TGTGCCAGCAGCCAAGGGGTAAGGACTAGCGGGAGTATGTACGAGCAGTACTTC. Amino acids: CASSQGVRTSGSMYEQYF.